The present T cell receptor (beta chain) was sequenced within a study of low-dose radiotherapy and immunotherapy resistance in tumors. Study-level background: Participants in Cohort 1 were administered 0.5 Gy per fraction at 2-week intervals, to a cumulative dose of 6.5 Gy. Daily, from cycle 1 day 1 and for four cycles, patients took oral aspirin 300 mg. Patients were given intravenous nivolumab 240 mg every two weeks plus ipilimumab 1 mg/kg every six weeks.

Covering alpha and beta chains, TRAV- and TRBV-specific primers were used for the first-strand cDNA. Using a constant-region primer together with a V-primer adapter, TCRs were subjected to roughly 20 PCR cycles of amplification. Each CDR3 protein gets one entry after TCRdb re-called the reads with MiXCR. The sample holds 95,000 to 100,000 distinct CDR3 sequences, about 20% seen once. Stated time point: after trial treatment. The treatment: LDRT plus nivolumab, ipilimumab, low-dose cyclophosphamide and aspirin (RACIN trial). Donors were dosed with nivolumab and ipilimumab; they also received aspirin, low-dose cyclophosphamide and low-dose radiotherapy. Germline trimming cut 3 bases from V and 0 bases from J; bases unmatched to any gene: 6. The CDR3 totals 17 residues. Germline lookup yields CDR1 MGHRA and CDR2 YSYEKL. This clonotype was observed many times.

V usage is TRBV4-1 and J usage is TRBJ2-1, with 9 positions matching TRBD2. The clonotype comes from a male donor with prostate cancer. Sequencing was performed on PBMCs, taken after low-dose radiotherapy plus immunotherapy. Here the CDR3 DNA reads TGCGCCAGCAGCCAGGCAGCGGGGGGAAGCTCCTACAATGAGCAGTTCTTC. Translating it yields CASSQAAGGSSYNEQFF.